The clone carrying this T cell receptor (beta chain) appeared a few times. This specimen belongs to a study of spatial heterogeneity in lung cancer. Time point described: sample taken at primary tumor resection. Frozen PBMC, nontumor lung or tumor provided whole RNA, which was sequenced unsorted. TCRdb ran MiXCR on the 5' RACE reads and lists one entry per CDR3 protein. The sample shows approximately 29,000 distinct CDR3 sequences, roughly 8.4% of them seen only once. This CDR3 comprises 14 residues. V lost 3 bases and J lost 7; bases outside the gene matches: 5. Germline CDR1 is LNHDA and CDR2 is SQIVND (reference sequence).

This TCR came from a female donor with early-stage non-small cell lung cancer. Sample: PBMCs, taken at surgery. This chain connects TRBV19 to TRBJ1-2; 10 bases are a match to TRBD1. The DNA of the CDR3 is TGTGCCAGTAGTATTAGGGACAGGGGACGTGGCTACACCTTC. Its translation: CASSIRDRGRGYTF.